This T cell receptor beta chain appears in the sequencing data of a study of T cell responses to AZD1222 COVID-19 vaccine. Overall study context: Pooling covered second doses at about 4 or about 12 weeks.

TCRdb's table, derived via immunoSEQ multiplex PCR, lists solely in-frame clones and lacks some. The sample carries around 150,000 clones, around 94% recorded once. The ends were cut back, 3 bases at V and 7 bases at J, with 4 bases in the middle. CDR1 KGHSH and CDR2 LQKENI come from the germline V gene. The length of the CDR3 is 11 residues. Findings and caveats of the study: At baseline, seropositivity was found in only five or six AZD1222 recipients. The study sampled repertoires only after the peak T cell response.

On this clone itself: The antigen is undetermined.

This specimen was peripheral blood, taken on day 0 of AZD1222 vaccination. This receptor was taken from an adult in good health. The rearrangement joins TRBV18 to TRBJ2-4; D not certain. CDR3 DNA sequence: TGTGCCAGCTCACCCCAGAACATTCAGTACTTC. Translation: CASSPQNIQYF.